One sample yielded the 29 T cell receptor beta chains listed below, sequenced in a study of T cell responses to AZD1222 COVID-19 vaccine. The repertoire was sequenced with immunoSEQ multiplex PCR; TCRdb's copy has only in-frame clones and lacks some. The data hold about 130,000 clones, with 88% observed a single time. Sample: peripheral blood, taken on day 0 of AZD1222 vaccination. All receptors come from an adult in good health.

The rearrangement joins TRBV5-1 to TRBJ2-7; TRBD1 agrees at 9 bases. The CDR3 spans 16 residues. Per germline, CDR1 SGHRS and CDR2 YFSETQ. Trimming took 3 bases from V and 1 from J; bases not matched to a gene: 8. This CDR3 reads CASSWATGGNSYEQYF. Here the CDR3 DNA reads TGCGCCAGCAGCTGGGCCACAGGGGGCAATTCCTACGAGCAGTACTTC.

The CDR3 coding sequence is TGTGCCAGCTCACCCCCGGGGGTAATCACTGAAGCTTTCTTT. Protein product: CASSPPGVITEAFF. The V gene is TRBV18, the J gene TRBJ1-1; tentative D call: TRBD1 (5 bases). V gave up 3 bases and J gave up 4 bases, with 12 bases separating them. CDR3 length: 14 amino acids. Germline loops: CDR1 KGHSH, CDR2 LQKENI.

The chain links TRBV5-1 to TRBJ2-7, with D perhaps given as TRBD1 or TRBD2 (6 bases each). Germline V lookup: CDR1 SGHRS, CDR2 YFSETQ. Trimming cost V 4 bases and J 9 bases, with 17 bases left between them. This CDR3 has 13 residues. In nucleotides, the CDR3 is TGCGCCAGCAGCACGGGGGACAAGACATGGCAGTACTTC. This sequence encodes CASSTGDKTWQYF.

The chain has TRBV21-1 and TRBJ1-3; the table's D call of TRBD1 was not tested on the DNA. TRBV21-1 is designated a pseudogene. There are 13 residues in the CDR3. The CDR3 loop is CASSFPRGNTIYF. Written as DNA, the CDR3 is TGTGCCAGCAGCTTCCCCAGGGGAAACACCATATATTTT.

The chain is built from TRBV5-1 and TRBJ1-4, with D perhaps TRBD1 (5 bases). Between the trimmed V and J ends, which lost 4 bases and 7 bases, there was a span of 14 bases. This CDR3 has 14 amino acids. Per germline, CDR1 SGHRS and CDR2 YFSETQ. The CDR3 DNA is TGCGCCAGCAGCCCAGGGAACTCGGCTGAAAAACTGTTTTTT. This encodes CASSPGNSAEKLFF.

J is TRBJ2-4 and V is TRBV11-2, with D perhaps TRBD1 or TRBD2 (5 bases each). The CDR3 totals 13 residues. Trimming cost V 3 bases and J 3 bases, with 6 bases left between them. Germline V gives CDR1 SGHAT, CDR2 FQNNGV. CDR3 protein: CASSFGGKNIQYF. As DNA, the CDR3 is TGTGCCAGCAGCTTTGGGGGCAAAAACATTCAGTACTTC.

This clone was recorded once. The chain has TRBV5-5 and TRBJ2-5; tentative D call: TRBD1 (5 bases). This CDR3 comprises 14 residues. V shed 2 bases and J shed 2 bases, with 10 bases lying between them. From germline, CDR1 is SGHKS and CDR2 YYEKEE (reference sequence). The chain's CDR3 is CASSLVRQQETQYF. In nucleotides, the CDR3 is TGTGCCAGCAGCTTAGTTCGACAGCAAGAGACCCAGTACTTC.

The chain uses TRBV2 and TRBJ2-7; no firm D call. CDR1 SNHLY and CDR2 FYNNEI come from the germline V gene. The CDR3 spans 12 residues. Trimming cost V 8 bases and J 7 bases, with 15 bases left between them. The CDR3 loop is CASRSSYREQYF. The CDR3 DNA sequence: TGTGCCAGCCGGTCGTCCTATCGAGAGCAGTACTTC.

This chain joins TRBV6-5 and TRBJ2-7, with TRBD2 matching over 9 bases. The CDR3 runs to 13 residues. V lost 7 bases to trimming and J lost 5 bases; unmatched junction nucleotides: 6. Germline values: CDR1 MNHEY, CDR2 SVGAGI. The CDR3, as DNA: TGTGCCAGCACCCTGACTAGCGGCCACGAGCAGTACTTC. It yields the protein CASTLTSGHEQYF.

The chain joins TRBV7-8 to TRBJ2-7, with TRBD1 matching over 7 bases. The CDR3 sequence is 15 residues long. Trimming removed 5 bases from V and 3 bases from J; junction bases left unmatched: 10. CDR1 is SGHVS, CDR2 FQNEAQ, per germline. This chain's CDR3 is CASSQQLGQSYEQYF. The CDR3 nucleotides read TGTGCCAGCAGCCAACAACTGGGACAGAGCTACGAGCAGTACTTC.

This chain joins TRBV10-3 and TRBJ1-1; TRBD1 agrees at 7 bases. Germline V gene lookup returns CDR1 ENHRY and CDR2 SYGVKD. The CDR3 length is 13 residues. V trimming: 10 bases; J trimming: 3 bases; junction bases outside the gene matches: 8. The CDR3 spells CATGQVGDTEAFF. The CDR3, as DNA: TGTGCCACAGGACAGGTGGGGGACACTGAAGCTTTCTTT.

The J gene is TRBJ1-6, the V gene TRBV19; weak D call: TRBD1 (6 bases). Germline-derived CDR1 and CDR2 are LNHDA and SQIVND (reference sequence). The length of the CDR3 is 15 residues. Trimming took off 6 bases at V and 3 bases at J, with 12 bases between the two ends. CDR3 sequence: CASRLTGVYNSPLHF. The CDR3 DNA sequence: TGTGCCAGTAGGTTGACAGGCGTCTATAATTCACCCCTCCACTTT.

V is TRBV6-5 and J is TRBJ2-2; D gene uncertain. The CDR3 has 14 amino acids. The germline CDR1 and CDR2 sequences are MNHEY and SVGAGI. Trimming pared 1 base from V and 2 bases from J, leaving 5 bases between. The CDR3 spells CASSYFTNTGELFF. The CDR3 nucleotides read TGTGCCAGCAGTTACTTTACCAACACCGGGGAGCTGTTTTTT.

The CDR3 DNA reads TGTGCCACCAGTGATCCCGGGACAGGGGACAATGAGCAGTTCTTC. Its translation: CATSDPGTGDNEQFF. This chain connects TRBV24-1 to TRBJ2-1; the match to TRBD1 covers 10 bases. Germline assignment: CDR1 KGHDR and CDR2 SFDVKD. The CDR3 consists of 15 residues. The junction had 3 bases not matched to a gene; V was cut back by 3 bases and J by 5 bases.

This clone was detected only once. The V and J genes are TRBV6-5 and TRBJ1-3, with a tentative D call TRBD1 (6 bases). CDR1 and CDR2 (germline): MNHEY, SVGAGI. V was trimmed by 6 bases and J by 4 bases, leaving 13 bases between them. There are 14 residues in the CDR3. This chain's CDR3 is CASSKQGGGNTIYF. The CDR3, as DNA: TGTGCCAGCAGCAAACAGGGTGGAGGAAACACCATATATTTT.

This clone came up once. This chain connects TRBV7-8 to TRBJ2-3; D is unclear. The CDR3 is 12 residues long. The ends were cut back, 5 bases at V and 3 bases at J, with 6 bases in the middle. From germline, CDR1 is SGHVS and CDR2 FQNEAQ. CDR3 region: CASSPRTDTQYF. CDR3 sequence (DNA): TGTGCCAGCAGCCCGAGAACAGATACGCAGTATTTT.

In nucleotides, the CDR3 is TGTGCCAGCAGCCCCTACGACCGGAGCTATGGCTACACCTTC. This encodes CASSPYDRSYGYTF. This chain joins TRBV11-2 and TRBJ1-2, with D hard to call. Trimming removed 5 bases from V and 4 bases from J, with 14 bases in between. The germline V gene encodes CDR1 SGHAT and CDR2 FQNNGV. This CDR3 has 14 residues.

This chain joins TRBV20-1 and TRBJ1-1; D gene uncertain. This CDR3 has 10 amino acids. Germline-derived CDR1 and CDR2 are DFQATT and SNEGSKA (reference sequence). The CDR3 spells CSVARTEAFF. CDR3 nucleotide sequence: TGCAGCGTAGCTAGGACTGAAGCTTTCTTT.

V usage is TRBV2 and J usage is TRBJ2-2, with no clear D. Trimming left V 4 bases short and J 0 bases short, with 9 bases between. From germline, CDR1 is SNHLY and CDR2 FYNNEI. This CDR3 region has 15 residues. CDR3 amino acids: CASSGRQSNTGELFF. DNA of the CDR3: TGTGCCAGCAGTGGGCGGCAGTCGAACACCGGGGAGCTGTTTTTT. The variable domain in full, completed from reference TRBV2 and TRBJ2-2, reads EPEVTQTPSHQVTQMGQEVILRCVPISNHLYFYWYRQILGQKVEFLVSFYNNEISEKSEIFDDQFSVERPDGSNFTLKIRSTKLEDSAMYFCASSGRQSNTGELFFGEGSRLTVL.

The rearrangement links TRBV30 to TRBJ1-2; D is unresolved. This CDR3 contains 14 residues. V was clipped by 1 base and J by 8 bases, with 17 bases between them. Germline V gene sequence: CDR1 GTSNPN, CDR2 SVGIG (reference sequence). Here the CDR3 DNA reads TGTGCCTGGAGTGCCCCCATCGGGGTTGCCGGCTACACCTTC. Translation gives CAWSAPIGVAGYTF. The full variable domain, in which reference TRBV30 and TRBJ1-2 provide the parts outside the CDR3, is SQTIHQWPATLVQPVGSPLSLECTVEGTSNPNLYWYRQAAGRGLQLLFYSVGIGQISSEVPQNLSASRPQDRQFILSSKKLLLSDSGFYLCAWSAPIGVAGYTFGSGTRLTVV.

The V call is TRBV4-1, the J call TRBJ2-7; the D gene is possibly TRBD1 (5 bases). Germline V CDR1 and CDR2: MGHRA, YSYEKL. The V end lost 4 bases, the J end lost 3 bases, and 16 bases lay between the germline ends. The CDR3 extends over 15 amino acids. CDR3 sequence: CASSLADSYLYEQYF. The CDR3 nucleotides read TGCGCCAGCAGCCTCGCCGACAGTTACCTCTACGAGCAGTACTTC.

CDR3: CASSLRGVRNTEAFF. CDR3 sequence (DNA): TGTGCCAGCAGCTTACGGGGGGTCAGGAACACTGAAGCTTTCTTT. This chain joins TRBV11-2 and TRBJ1-1; tentatively, D is TRBD1 (5 bases). V shed 2 bases and J shed 1 base, with 11 bases lying between them. CDR3 length: 15 amino acids. Germline assignment: CDR1 SGHAT and CDR2 FQNNGV.

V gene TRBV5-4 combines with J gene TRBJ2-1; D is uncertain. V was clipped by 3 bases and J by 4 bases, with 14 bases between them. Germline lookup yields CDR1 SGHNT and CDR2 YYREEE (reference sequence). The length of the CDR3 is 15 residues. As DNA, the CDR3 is TGTGCCAGCAGCTCGCCTTTCGACGCTTACAATGAGCAGTTCTTC. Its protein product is CASSSPFDAYNEQFF.

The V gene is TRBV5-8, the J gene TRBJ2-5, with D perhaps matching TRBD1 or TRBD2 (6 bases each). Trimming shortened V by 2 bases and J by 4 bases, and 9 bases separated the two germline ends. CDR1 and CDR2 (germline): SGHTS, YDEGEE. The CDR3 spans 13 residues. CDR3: CASSFRGAETQYF. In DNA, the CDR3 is TGTGCCAGCAGCTTTAGGGGGGCAGAGACCCAGTACTTC.

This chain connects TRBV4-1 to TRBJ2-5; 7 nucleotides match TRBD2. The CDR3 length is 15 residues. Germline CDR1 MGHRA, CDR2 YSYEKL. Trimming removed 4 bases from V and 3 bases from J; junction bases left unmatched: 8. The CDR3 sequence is CASSLRDYTKETQYF. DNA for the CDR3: TGCGCCAGCAGCCTACGGGACTACACTAAAGAGACCCAGTACTTC.

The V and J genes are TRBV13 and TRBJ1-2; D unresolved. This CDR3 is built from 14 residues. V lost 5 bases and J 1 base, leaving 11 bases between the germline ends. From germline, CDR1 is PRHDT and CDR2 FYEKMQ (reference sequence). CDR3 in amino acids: CASSSRAHNYGYTF. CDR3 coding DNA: TGTGCCAGCAGCAGCCGGGCCCATAACTATGGCTACACCTTC.

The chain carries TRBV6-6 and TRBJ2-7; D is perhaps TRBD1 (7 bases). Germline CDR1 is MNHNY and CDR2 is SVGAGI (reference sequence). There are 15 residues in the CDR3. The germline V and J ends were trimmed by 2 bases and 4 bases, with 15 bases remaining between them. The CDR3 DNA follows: TGTGCCAGCAGTTACGGGGGGCAGGGGGGATACGAGCAGTACTTC. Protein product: CASSYGGQGGYEQYF.

CDR3 DNA: TGTGCCAGCAGTGAGGCAGACGCTAATCACAATGAGCAGTTCTTC. It specifies CASSEADANHNEQFF. This sequence joins TRBV6-1 and TRBJ2-1; no firm D call. Germline V gene data show CDR1 as MNHNS and CDR2 as SASEGT. CDR3 length equals 15 residues. The germline V and J ends were trimmed by 3 bases and 5 bases, with 14 bases remaining between them.

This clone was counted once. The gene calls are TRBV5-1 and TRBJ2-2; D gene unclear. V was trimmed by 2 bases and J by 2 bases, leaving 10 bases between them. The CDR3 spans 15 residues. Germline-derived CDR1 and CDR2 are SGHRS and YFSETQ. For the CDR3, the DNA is TGCGCCAGCAGCTTAGGCGGCCTAAACACCGGGGAGCTGTTTTTT. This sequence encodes CASSLGGLNTGELFF.